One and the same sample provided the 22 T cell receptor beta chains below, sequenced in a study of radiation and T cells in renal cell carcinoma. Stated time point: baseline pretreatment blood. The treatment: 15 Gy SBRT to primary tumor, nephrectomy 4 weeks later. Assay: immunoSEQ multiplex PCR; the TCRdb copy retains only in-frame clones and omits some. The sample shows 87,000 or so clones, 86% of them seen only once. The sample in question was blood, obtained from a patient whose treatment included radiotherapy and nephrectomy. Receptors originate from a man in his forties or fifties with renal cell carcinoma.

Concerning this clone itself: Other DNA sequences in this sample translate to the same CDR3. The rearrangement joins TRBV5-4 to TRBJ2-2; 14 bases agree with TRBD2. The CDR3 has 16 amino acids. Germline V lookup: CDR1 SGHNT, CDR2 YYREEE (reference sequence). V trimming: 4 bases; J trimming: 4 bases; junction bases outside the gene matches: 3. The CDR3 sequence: CASSGTSGSGTGELFF. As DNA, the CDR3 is TGTGCCAGCAGCGGGACTAGCGGGAGCGGCACCGGGGAGCTGTTTTTT.

In DNA, the CDR3 is TGTGCCATCAGTGAGCAGGGGCGTGACTATGGCTACACCTTC. Translation gives CAISEQGRDYGYTF. This chain uses TRBV10-3 with TRBJ1-2; tentative D call: TRBD1 (6 bases). The CDR3 has 14 residues. V was clipped by 2 bases and J by 3 bases, with 10 bases between them. Germline CDR1 ENHRY, CDR2 SYGVKD.

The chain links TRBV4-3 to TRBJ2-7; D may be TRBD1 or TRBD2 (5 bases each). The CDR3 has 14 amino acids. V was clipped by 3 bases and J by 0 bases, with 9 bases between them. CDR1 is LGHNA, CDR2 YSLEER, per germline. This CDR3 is CASSQERGSYEQYF. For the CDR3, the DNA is TGCGCCAGCAGCCAGGAGAGGGGCTCCTACGAGCAGTACTTC.

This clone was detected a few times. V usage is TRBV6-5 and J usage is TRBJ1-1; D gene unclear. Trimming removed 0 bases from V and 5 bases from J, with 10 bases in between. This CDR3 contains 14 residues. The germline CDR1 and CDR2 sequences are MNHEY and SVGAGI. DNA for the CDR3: TGTGCCAGCAGTTACTCCAGAGTTGGTACTGAAGCTTTCTTT. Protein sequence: CASSYSRVGTEAFF.

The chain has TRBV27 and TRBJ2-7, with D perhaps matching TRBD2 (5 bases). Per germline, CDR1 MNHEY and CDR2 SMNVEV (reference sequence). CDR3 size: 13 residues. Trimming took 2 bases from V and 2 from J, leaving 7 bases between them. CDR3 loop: CASSLAGTYEQYF. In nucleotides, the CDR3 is TGTGCCAGCAGTTTAGCCGGGACCTACGAGCAGTACTTC.

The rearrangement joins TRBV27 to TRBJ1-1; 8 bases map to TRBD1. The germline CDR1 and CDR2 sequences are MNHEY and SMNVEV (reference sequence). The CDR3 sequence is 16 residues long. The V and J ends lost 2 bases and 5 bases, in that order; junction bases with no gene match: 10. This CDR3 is CASSLRDRGARTEAFF. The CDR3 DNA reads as TGTGCCAGCAGTTTAAGAGACAGGGGCGCACGGACTGAAGCTTTCTTT.

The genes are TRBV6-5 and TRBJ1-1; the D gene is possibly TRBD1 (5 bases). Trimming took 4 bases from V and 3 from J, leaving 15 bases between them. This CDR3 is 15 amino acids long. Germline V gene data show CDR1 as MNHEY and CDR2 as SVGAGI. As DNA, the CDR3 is TGTGCCAGCAGTTGGACCGGACAATCGGACACTGAAGCTTTCTTT. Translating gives CASSWTGQSDTEAFF.

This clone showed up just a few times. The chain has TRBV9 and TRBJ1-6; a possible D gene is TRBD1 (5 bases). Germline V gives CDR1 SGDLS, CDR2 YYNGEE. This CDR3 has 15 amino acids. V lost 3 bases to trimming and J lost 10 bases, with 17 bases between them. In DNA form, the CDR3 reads TGTGCCAGCAGCGCGGCCGGCGGGGCCGGATCACCCCTCCACTTT. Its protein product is CASSAAGGAGSPLHF.

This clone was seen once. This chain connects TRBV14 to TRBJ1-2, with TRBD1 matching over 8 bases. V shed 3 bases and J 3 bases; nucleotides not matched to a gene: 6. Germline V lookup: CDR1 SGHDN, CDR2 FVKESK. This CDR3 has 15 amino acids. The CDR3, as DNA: TGTGCCAGCAGCCAGGCCACAGGGGGGGACTATGGCTACACCTTC. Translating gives CASSQATGGDYGYTF.

CDR3 sequence reads: CASSFWTGTRDEQYF. The CDR3 nucleotides read TGTGCCAGCAGCTTCTGGACAGGGACGAGGGACGAGCAGTACTTC. The chain is built from TRBV21-1 and TRBJ2-7; the D segment call TRBD1 is taken from the table without a DNA check. TRBV21-1 is shown as a pseudogene. The CDR3 sequence is 15 residues long.

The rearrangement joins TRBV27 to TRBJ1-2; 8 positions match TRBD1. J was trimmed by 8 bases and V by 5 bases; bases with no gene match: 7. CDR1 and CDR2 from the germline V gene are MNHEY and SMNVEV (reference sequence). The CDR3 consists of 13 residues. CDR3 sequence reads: CASSPRQGLGYTF. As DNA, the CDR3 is TGTGCCAGCAGTCCCAGACAGGGGTTGGGCTACACCTTC.

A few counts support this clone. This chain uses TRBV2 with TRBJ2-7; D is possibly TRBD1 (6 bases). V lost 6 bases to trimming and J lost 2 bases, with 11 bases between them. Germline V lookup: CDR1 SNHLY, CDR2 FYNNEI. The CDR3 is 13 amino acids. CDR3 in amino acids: CASRATGPYEQYF. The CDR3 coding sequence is TGTGCCAGCAGAGCGACAGGACCCTACGAGCAGTACTTC. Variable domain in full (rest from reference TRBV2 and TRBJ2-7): EPEVTQTPSHQVTQMGQEVILRCVPISNHLYFYWYRQILGQKVEFLVSFYNNEISEKSEIFDDQFSVERPDGSNFTLKIRSTKLEDSAMYFCASRATGPYEQYFGPGTRLTVT.

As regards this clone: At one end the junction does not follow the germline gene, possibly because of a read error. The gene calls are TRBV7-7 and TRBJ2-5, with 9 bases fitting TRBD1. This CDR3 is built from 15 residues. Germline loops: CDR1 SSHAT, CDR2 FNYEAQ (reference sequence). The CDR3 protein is CASSQGQGLPETQYF. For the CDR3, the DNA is TGTGCTAGCAGCCAGGGACAGGGCCTCCCCGAGACCCAGTACTTC.

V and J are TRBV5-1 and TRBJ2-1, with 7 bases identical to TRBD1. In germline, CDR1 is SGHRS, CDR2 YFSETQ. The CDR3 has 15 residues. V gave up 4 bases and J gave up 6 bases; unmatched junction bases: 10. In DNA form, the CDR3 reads TGCGCCAGCAGCACGAAGACAGGGCTTAGCAATGAGCAGTTCTTC. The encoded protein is CASSTKTGLSNEQFF.

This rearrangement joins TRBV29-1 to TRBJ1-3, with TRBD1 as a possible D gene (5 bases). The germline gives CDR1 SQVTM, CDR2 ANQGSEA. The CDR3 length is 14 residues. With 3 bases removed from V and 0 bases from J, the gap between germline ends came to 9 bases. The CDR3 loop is CSVEAGNSGNTIYF. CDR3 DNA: TGCAGCGTTGAGGCAGGGAACTCTGGAAACACCATATATTTT.

The DNA for the CDR3 is TGTGCCAGCAGCCCCGGACTAGCGGGGGGGAATGAGCAGTTCTTC. Amino acids: CASSPGLAGGNEQFF. The chain carries TRBV11-3 and TRBJ2-1, with TRBD2 identical over 15 bases. Trimming cost V 5 bases and J 7 bases; bases outside gene matches: 3. This CDR3 is 15 amino acids long. Germline V gene lookup returns CDR1 SGHNT and CDR2 YENEEA.

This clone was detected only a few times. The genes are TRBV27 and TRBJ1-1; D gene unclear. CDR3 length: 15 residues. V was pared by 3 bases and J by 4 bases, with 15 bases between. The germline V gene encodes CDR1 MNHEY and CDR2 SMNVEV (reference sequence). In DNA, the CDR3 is TGTGCCAGCAGTTTTGTAGGGTCAGAGGGCACTGAAGCTTTCTTT. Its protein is CASSFVGSEGTEAFF.

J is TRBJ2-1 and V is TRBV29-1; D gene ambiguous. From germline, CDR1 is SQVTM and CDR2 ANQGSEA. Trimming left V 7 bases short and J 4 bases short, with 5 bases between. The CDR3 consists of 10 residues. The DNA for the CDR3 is TGCAGCGCCGGGTACAATGAGCAGTTCTTC. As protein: CSAGYNEQFF.

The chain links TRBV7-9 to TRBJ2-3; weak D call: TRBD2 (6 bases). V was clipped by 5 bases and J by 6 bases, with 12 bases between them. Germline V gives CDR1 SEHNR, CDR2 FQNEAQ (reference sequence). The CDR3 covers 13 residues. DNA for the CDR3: TGTGCCAGCAGCCAGGCGGGGAGGGATACGCAGTATTTT. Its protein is CASSQAGRDTQYF. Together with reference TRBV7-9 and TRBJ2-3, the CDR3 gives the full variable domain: DTGVSQNPRHKITKRGQNVTFRCDPISEHNRLYWYRQTLGQGPEFLTYFQNEAQLEKSRLLSDRFSAERPKGSFSTLEIQRTEQGDSAMYLCASSQAGRDTQYFGPGTRLTVL.

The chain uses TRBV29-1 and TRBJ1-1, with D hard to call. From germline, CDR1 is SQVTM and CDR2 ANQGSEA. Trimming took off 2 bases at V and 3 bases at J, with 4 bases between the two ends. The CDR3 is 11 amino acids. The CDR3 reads CSVEHYTEAFF. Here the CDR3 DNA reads TGCAGCGTTGAACATTACACTGAAGCTTTCTTT.

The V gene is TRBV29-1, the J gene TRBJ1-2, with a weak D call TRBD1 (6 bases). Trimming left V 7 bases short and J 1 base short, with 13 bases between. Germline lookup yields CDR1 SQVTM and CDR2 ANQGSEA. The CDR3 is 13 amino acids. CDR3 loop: CSAGAVLNYGYTF. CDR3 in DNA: TGCAGCGCGGGGGCGGTACTTAACTATGGCTACACCTTC.

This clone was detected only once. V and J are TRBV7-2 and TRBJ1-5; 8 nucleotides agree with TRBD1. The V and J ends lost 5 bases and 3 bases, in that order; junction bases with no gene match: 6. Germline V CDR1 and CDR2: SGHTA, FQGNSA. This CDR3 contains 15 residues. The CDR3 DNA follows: TGTGCCAGCAGCCCCCGGACAGGGATCAATCAGCCCCAGCATTTT. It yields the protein CASSPRTGINQPQHF. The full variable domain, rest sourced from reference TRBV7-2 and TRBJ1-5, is GAGVSQSPSNKVTEKGKDVELRCDPISGHTALYWYRQSLGQGLEFLIYFQGNSAPDKSGLPSDRFSAERTGGSVSTLTIQRTQQEDSAVYLCASSPRTGINQPQHFGDGTRLSIL.